The T cell receptor beta chain described here comes from a study of memory CD4+ T cells and cytomegalovirus serostatus. Study summary: Donors were healthy Belgian adults, under 10 CMV seropositive and about two dozen seronegative.

Single viable CD3+CD4+CD8-CD45RO+ cells were sorted as the memory CD4+ T cells. As for this clone: Other DNA sequences in the sample encode the same CDR3.

The CDR3 is 13 residues long. The V gene end was trimmed by 4 bases and the J gene end by 3 bases; junction bases not matched to a gene: 3. The germline CDR1 and CDR2 sequences are SGHRS and YFSETQ. Libraries were prepared by immunoSEQ multiplex PCR; TCRdb keeps only in-frame clonotypes and omits some of them. The data contain under 50,000 clones, around four fifths of them singletons. What was sequenced was memory CD4+ T cells from blood. The source is an adult in good health and CMV-seropositive. The chain has TRBV5-1 and TRBJ1-2; the match to TRBD1 covers 7 bases. The CDR3 loop reads CASSLGQDYGYTF. The DNA of the CDR3 is TGCGCCAGCAGCCTTGGACAGGACTATGGCTACACCTTC.